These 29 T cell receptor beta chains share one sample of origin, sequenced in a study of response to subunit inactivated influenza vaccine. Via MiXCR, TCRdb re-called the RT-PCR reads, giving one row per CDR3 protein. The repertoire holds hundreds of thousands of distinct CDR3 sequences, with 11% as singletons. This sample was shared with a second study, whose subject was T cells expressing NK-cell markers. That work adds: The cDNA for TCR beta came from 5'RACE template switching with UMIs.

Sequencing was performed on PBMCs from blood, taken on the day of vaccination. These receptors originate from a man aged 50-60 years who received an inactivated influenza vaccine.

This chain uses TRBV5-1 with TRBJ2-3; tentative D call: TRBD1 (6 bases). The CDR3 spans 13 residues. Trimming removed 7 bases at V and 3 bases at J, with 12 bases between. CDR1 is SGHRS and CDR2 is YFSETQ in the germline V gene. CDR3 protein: CASHAGETDTQYF. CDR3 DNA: TGCGCCAGCCATGCAGGGGAAACAGATACGCAGTATTTT.

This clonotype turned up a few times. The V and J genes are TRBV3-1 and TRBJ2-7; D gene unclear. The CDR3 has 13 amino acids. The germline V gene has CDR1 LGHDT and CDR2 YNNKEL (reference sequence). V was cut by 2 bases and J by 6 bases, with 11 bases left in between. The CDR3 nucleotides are TGTGCCAGCAGCCAAAACTCGGGCCTCGAGCAGTACTTC. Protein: CASSQNSGLEQYF.

The CDR3 nucleotides are TGTGCCAGCAGCCAAGACGTAGCGGGGGCGAACACAGATACGCAGTATTTT. Protein: CASSQDVAGANTDTQYF. This rearrangement joins TRBV4-2 to TRBJ2-3; 9 bases fit TRBD2. The CDR3 spans 17 residues. CDR1 and CDR2 from the germline V gene are LGHNA and YNFKEQ. Trimming cost V 0 bases and J 2 bases; bases outside gene matches: 6.

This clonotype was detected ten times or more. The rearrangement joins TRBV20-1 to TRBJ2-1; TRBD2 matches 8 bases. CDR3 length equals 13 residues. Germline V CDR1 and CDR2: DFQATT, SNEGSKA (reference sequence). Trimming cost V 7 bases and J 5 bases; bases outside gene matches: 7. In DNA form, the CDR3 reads TGCAGTGAGTCGGGACTAGGGGACAATGAGCAGTTCTTC. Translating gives CSESGLGDNEQFF.

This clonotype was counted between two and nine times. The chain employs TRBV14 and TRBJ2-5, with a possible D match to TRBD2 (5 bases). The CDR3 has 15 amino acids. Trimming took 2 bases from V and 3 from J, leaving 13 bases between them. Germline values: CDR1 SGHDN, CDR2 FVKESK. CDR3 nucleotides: TGTGCCAGCAGCCAACCGGGAACGTTTAAAGAGACCCAGTACTTC. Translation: CASSQPGTFKETQYF.

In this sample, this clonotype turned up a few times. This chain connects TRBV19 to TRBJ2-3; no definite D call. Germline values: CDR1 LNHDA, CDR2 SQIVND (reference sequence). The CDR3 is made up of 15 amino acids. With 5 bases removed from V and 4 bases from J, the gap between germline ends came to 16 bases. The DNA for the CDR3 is TGTGCCAGTAGTGGGCTGGCGGTGCAAGCAGATACGCAGTATTTT. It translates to CASSGLAVQADTQYF.

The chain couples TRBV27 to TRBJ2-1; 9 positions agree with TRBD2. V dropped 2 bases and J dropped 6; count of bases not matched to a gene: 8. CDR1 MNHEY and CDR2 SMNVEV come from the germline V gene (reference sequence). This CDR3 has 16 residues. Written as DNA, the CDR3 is TGTGCCAGCAGTTTAATGAGAAGCGGGGGGCCCAATGAGCAGTTCTTC. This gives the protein CASSLMRSGGPNEQFF.

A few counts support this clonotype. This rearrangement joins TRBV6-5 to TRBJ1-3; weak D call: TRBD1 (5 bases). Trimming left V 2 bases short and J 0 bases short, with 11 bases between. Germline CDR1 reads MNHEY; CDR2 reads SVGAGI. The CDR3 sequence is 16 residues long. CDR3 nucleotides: TGTGCCAGCAGTTACCTGGGGACCGCCTCTGGAAACACCATATATTTT. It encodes CASSYLGTASGNTIYF.

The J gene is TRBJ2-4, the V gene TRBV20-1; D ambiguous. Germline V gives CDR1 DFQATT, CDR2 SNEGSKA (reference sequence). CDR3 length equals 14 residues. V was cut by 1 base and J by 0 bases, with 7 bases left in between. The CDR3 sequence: CSARVGLAKNIQYF. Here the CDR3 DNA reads TGCAGTGCTAGAGTCGGCCTAGCCAAAAACATTCAGTACTTC.

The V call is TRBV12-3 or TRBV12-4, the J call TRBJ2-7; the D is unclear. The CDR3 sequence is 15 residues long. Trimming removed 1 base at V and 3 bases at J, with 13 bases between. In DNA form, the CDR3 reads TGTGCCAGCAGTTTAGAACAGCGAGATGGCTACGAGCAGTACTTC. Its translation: CASSLEQRDGYEQYF.

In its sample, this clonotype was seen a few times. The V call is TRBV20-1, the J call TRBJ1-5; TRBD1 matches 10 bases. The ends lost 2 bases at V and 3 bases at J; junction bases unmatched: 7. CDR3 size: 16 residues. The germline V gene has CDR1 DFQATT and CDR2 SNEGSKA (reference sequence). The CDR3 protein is CSARKYGTGDNQPQHF. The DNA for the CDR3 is TGCAGTGCTAGAAAATACGGGACAGGGGACAATCAGCCCCAGCATTTT.

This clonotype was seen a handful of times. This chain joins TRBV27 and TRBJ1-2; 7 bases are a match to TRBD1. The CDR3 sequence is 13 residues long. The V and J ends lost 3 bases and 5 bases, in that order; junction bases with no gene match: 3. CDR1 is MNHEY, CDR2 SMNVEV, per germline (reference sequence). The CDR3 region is CASSFRQGYGYTF. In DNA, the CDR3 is TGTGCCAGCAGTTTCCGACAGGGTTATGGCTACACCTTC.

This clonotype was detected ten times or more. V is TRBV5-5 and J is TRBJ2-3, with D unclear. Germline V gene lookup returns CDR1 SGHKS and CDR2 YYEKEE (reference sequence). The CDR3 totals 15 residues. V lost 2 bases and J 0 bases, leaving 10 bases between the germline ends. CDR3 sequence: CASSLSFSSTDTQYF. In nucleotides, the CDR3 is TGTGCCAGCAGCTTAAGCTTCTCGAGCACAGATACGCAGTATTTT.

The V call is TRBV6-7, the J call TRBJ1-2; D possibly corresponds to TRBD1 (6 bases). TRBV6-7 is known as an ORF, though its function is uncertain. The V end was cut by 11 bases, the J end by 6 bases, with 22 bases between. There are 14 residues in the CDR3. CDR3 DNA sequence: TGTGCCGTTCACCAACAGGGTTCGTCAGATGGCTACACCTTC. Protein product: CAVHQQGSSDGYTF.

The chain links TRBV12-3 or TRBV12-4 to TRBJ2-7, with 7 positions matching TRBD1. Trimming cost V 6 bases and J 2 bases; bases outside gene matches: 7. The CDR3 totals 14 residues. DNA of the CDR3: TGTGCCAGCAGCCAGACAGGGAAAACCTACGAGCAGTACTTC. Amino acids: CASSQTGKTYEQYF.

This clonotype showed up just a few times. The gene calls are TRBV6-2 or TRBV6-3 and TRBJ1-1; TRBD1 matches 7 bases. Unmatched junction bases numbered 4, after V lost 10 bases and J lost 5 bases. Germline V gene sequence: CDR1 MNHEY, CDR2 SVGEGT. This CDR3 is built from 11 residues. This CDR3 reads CAIRQGTEAFF. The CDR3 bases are TGTGCCATCAGACAGGGTACTGAAGCTTTCTTT.

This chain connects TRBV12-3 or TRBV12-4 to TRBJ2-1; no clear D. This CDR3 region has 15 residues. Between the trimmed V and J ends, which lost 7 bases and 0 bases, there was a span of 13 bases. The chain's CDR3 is CASTPGLSSYNEQFF. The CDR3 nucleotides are TGTGCCAGCACTCCCGGCCTTAGCTCCTACAATGAGCAGTTCTTC.

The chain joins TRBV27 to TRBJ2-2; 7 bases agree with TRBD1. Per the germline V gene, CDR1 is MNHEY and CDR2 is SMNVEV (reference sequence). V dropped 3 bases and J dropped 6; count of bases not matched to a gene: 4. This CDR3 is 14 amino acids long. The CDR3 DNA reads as TGTGCCAGCAGTTTCAGGCAGGGGGCCGGGGAGCTGTTTTTT. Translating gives CASSFRQGAGELFF.

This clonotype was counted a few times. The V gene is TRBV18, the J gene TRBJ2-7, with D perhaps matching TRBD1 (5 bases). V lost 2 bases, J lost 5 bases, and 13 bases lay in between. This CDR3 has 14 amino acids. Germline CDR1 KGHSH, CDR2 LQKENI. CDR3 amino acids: CASSPNQGWDEQYF. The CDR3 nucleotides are TGTGCCAGCTCACCAAACCAGGGCTGGGACGAGCAGTACTTC.

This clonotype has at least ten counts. The CDR3 DNA reads TGTGCCAGCAGCGACCGGGGACCTAGGAATGAGCAGTTCTTC. Protein product: CASSDRGPRNEQFF. J is TRBJ2-1 and V is TRBV27, with D perhaps given as TRBD1 or TRBD2 (5 bases each). The CDR3 runs 14 residues. Trimming pared 6 bases from V and 7 bases from J, leaving 16 bases between. Germline V lookup: CDR1 MNHEY, CDR2 SMNVEV (reference sequence).

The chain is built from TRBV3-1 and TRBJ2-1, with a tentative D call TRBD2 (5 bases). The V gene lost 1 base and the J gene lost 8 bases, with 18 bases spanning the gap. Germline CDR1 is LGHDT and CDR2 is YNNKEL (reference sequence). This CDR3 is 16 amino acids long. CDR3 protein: CASSQALKLVVDEQFF. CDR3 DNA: TGTGCCAGCAGCCAAGCCCTCAAACTAGTTGTGGATGAGCAGTTCTTC.

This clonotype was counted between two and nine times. CDR3 sequence (DNA): TGTGCCAGCAGTTACTCAGGGCAGCCCCAGCATTTT. Its protein is CASSYSGQPQHF. The rearrangement uses TRBV6-2 or TRBV6-3 and TRBJ1-5; D gene unclear. Germline V gene sequence: CDR1 MNHEY, CDR2 SVGEGT. Trimming cost V 0 bases and J 7 bases, with 4 bases left between them. This CDR3 contains 12 residues.

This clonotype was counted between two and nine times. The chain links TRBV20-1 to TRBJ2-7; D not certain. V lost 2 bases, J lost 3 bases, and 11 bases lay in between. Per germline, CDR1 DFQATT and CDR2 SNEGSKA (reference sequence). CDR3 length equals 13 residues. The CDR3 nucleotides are TGCAGTGCTAGATGGCCCCCGGGCTACGAGCAGTACTTC. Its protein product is CSARWPPGYEQYF.

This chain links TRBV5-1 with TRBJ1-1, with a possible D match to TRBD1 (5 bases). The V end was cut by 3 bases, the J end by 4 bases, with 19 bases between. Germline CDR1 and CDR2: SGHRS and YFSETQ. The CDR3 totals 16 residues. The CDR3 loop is CASSSETVSLGTEAFF. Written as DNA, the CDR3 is TGCGCCAGCAGCTCGGAGACAGTCTCGCTGGGCACTGAAGCTTTCTTT.

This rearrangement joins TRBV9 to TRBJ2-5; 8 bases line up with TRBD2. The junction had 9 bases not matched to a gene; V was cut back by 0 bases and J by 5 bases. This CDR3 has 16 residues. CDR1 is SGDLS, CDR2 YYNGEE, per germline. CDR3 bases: TGTGCCAGCAGCGTAGCCCCAGCGGGAGTTCACGAGACCCAGTACTTC. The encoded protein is CASSVAPAGVHETQYF.

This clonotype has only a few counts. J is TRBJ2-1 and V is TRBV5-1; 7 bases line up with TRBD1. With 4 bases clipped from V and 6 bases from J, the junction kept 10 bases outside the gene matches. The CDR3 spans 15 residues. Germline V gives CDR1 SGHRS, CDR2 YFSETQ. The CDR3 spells CASSRSGQTFNEQFF. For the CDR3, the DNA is TGCGCCAGCAGCAGATCGGGACAGACGTTCAATGAGCAGTTCTTC. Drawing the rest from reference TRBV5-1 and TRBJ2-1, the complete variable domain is KAGVTQTPRYLIKTRGQQVTLSCSPISGHRSVSWYQQTPGQGLQFLFEYFSETQRNKGNFPGRFSGRQFSNSRSEMNVSTLELGDSALYLCASSRSGQTFNEQFFGPGTRLTVL.

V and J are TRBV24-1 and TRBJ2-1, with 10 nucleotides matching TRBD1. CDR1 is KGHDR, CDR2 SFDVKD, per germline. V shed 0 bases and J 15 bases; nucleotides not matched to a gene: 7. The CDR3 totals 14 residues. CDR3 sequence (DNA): TGTGCCACCAGTGATTTGAGGGACAGGGGTGATCTGTTCTTC. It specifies CATSDLRDRGDLFF.

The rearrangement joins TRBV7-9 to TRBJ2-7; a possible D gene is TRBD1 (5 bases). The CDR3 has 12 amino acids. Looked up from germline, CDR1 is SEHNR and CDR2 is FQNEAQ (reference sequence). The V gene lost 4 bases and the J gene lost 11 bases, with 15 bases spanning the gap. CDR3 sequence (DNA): TGTGCCAGCAGCTATCCTAGGGGCACGAAGTACTTC. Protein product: CASSYPRGTKYF.

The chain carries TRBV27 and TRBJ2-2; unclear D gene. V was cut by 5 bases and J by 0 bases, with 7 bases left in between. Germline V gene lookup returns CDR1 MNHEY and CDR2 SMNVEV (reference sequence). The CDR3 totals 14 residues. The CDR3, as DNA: TGTGCCAGCAGTCCAACAACGAACACCGGGGAGCTGTTTTTT. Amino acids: CASSPTTNTGELFF.